The 8 T cell receptor beta chains below were found in one sample sequenced in a study of CD8 T cells in Susac syndrome. RNA, at roughly 0.45 to 1 ug, was reverse transcribed with random hexamers. Using its own MiXCR run on the immunoSEQ multiplex PCR reads, TCRdb lists one record per CDR3 protein. The profile shows some 450,000 distinct CDR3 sequences, about 85% of them singletons. The sample comprised CD8+ T cells from PBMCs. These TCRs come from a human donor with multiple sclerosis.

The chain has TRBV5-1 and TRBJ1-2; 10 bases fit TRBD1. Germline loops: CDR1 SGHRS, CDR2 YFSETQ. This CDR3 has 16 amino acids. V shed 3 bases, J shed 4 bases, and the junction held 9 bases outside the gene matches. The CDR3 nucleotides are TGCGCCAGCAGCTCCGGGACAGGGGATTTAACCTATGGCTACACCTTC. Its translation: CASSSGTGDLTYGYTF.

The rearrangement uses TRBV6-5 and TRBJ2-1; tentative D call: TRBD1 (6 bases). V lost 3 bases to trimming and J lost 4 bases, with 19 bases between them. This CDR3 has 17 amino acids. CDR1 is MNHEY, CDR2 SVGAGI, per germline. The CDR3 nucleotides read TGTGCCAGCAGTTATCTGATCGGGACAACTAGATACAATGAGCAGTTCTTC. Translated, it gives CASSYLIGTTRYNEQFF.

The chain employs TRBV6-5 and TRBJ1-1; no clear D gene. The CDR3 runs 15 residues. V was shortened by 0 bases and J by 1 base, with 9 bases between the two germline ends. Germline V CDR1 and CDR2: MNHEY, SVGAGI. Here the CDR3 reads CASSYSHTRNTEAFF. In nucleotides, the CDR3 is TGTGCCAGCAGTTACTCACATACCCGGAACACTGAAGCTTTCTTT.

This chain uses TRBV20-1 with TRBJ1-1; weak D call: TRBD1 (6 bases). CDR3 length: 15 amino acids. The V end was cut by 0 bases, the J end by 4 bases, with 15 bases between. In germline, CDR1 is DFQATT, CDR2 SNEGSKA (reference sequence). In nucleotides, the CDR3 is TGCAGTGCTAGAGATTGGGGGGGGCATGGCACTGAAGCTTTCTTT. Its protein is CSARDWGGHGTEAFF.

This chain connects TRBV9 to TRBJ2-5, with D possibly TRBD2 on 6 matching bases. V lost 2 bases and J lost 4, with 12 bases in between. Germline CDR1 SGDLS, CDR2 YYNGEE. This CDR3 comprises 14 residues. The CDR3 nucleotides read TGTGCCAGCAGCGTGGCCAGGAGGGGAGAGACCCAGTACTTC. It codes for CASSVARRGETQYF.

The CDR3 DNA is TGCGCCAGCAGCCCCCTTAGGGGGGCCGGAAACATTCAGTACTTC. The encoded protein is CASSPLRGAGNIQYF. The chain carries TRBV4-1 and TRBJ2-4; D could derive from TRBD1 or TRBD2 (6 bases each). Per germline, CDR1 MGHRA and CDR2 YSYEKL. CDR3 size: 15 residues. Deletions cut 4 bases from V and 6 bases from J, with 16 bases between.

This sequence joins TRBV7-6 and TRBJ1-5; D is undetermined. CDR1 and CDR2 (germline): SGHVS, FNYEAQ. Trimming cost V 1 base and J 3 bases, with 13 bases left between them. The CDR3 spans 16 residues. The CDR3 sequence is CASSLGPGGNNQPQHF. The CDR3 DNA is TGTGCCAGCAGCTTAGGACCTGGAGGGAACAATCAGCCCCAGCATTTT.

The chain joins TRBV6-6 to TRBJ1-4; D is perhaps TRBD1 (5 bases). Germline values: CDR1 MNHNY, CDR2 SVGAGI (reference sequence). V was trimmed by 2 bases and J by 8 bases, leaving 12 bases between them. CDR3 length equals 14 residues. The CDR3 bases are TGTGCCAGCAGTTACAGTGGGGGAGTGGAAAAACTGTTTTTT. It codes for CASSYSGGVEKLFF.